This paragraph reports one T cell receptor (beta chain). Its ends do not fully match the called genes, so a read error is possible. The entry originates in a study of tumor and adjacent non-tumor tissue in lung cancer. RNA was extracted from bulk tissue without any cell sorting. More than 3 cm separated this lung sample from the edge of the tumor. Three rounds of nested PCR, following a modified ARM-PCR protocol, produced the TCRbeta library. TCRdb reprocessed the multiplex PCR reads with MiXCR, giving one entry per CDR3 protein. The sample carries approximately 100,000 distinct CDR3 sequences, about 64% recorded once. Germline V gene data show CDR1 as LGHNA and CDR2 as YNFKEQ. This CDR3 comprises 17 residues.

The chain is built from TRBV4-2 and TRBJ1-1; D gene ambiguous. This sequence originates from a man aged 60-69 years with non-small cell lung cancer. The sequenced material came from distant non-tumor lung tissue. CDR3 loop: CASSQDHIRGKNTEALF. CDR3 nucleotide sequence: TGTGCCAGCAGCCAAGATCACATCAGAGGGAAGAACACTGAAGCTCTCTTT.